The 28 T cell receptor beta chains below come from one sample, sequenced in a study of cytomegalovirus exposure and HLA in healthy donors. 60 Vbeta and 13 Jbeta primers were used in PCR. Using immunoSEQ multiplex PCR, the repertoire was profiled, and TCRdb retains in-frame clones only, with some absent. The top ten hold around 1.3% of the sample, which has under 200,000 clones, about 80% seen once. Source material: PBMCs. The receptors derive from a woman in her forties or fifties in good health and CMV-seronegative.

This clone appeared a single time. The V call is TRBV9, the J call TRBJ2-3, with 8 bases fitting TRBD1. CDR3 length: 17 residues. CDR1 is SGDLS, CDR2 YYNGEE, per germline. Unmatched junction bases numbered 9, after V lost 3 bases and J lost 0 bases. Here the CDR3 DNA reads TGTGCCAGCAGCGATTCCTCACAGGGGGTTAGCACAGATACGCAGTATTTT. It translates to CASSDSSQGVSTDTQYF.

CDR3 protein: CASSLFGQVWGTPPREQYF. CDR3 nucleotide sequence: TGTGCCAGCAGTTTATTCGGGCAGGTTTGGGGGACTCCTCCCCGGGAGCAGTACTTC. The chain joins TRBV27 to TRBJ2-7; D is perhaps TRBD2 (6 bases). CDR3 length: 19 residues. The V gene lost 1 base and the J gene lost 7 bases, with 29 bases spanning the gap. Germline V gives CDR1 MNHEY, CDR2 SMNVEV (reference sequence).

The chain carries TRBV11-1 and TRBJ2-7, with no clear D. V gave up 1 base and J gave up 5 bases, with 15 bases separating them. The CDR3 totals 15 residues. Germline assignment: CDR1 SGHAT and CDR2 FQDESV (reference sequence). The CDR3, as DNA: TGTGCCAGCAGCTTAGTTGATCGGCGGATAAACGAGCAGTACTTC. Protein: CASSLVDRRINEQYF.

The chain carries TRBV7-9 and TRBJ1-6; D is possibly TRBD1 (5 bases). Trimming shortened V by 5 bases and J by 3 bases, and 11 bases separated the two germline ends. Germline CDR1 is SEHNR and CDR2 is FQNEAQ (reference sequence). The CDR3 is 15 residues long. The CDR3 reads CASSKTANYNSPLHF. The CDR3 bases are TGTGCCAGCAGCAAGACAGCTAACTATAATTCACCCCTCCACTTT.

This sequence joins TRBV4-1 and TRBJ2-2, with TRBD1 matching 7 bases. The CDR3 is 17 amino acids. Trimming removed 1 base from V and 2 bases from J; junction bases left unmatched: 7. Germline V lookup: CDR1 MGHRA, CDR2 YSYEKL. The CDR3 spells CASSQVEQGRNTGELFF. The DNA for the CDR3 is TGCGCCAGCAGCCAAGTGGAACAGGGGCGAAACACCGGGGAGCTGTTTTTT.

In its sample, this clone was seen a few times. The chain carries TRBV28 and TRBJ1-5, with no clear D. CDR1 is MDHEN, CDR2 SYDVKM, per germline. The CDR3 sequence is 15 residues long. Trimming removed 5 bases at V and 1 base at J, with 12 bases between. CDR3 bases: TGTGCCAGCAGTCAGACTTTTCCCAGCAATCAGCCCCAGCATTTT. Its translation is CASSQTFPSNQPQHF.

J is TRBJ2-1 and V is TRBV6-5, with 10 bases aligning to TRBD2. The germline V gene has CDR1 MNHEY and CDR2 SVGAGI. The ends lost 5 bases at V and 5 bases at J; junction bases unmatched: 3. The CDR3 extends over 14 amino acids. CDR3: CASSQLAGHNEQFF. CDR3 in DNA: TGTGCCAGCAGTCAACTAGCGGGGCACAATGAGCAGTTCTTC.

The V and J genes are TRBV6-6 and TRBJ2-3; D uncertain. Germline-derived CDR1 and CDR2 are MNHNY and SVGAGI (reference sequence). This CDR3 has 15 residues. Between the trimmed V and J ends, which lost 6 bases and 0 bases, there was a span of 13 bases. CDR3 sequence reads: CASSQSSFSTDTQYF. Written as DNA, the CDR3 is TGTGCCAGCAGCCAGTCCTCTTTCAGCACAGATACGCAGTATTTT.

The V and J genes are TRBV4-3 and TRBJ1-3; D uncertain. V was clipped by 4 bases and J by 0 bases, with 10 bases between them. Germline CDR1 LGHNA, CDR2 YSLEER. This CDR3 region has 15 residues. This CDR3 reads CASSPGSHSGNTIYF. In DNA form, the CDR3 reads TGCGCCAGCAGCCCCGGTTCCCACTCTGGAAACACCATATATTTT.

This clone was recorded a few times. The chain has TRBV28 and TRBJ2-2; 8 bases fit TRBD1. J lost 6 bases, V lost 7 bases, and 10 bases had no gene match. The CDR3 contains 15 residues. The V gene's germline CDR1 is MDHEN and CDR2 SYDVKM. CDR3 region: CASMVDRVTSGELFF. The DNA for the CDR3 is TGTGCCAGCATGGTGGACAGGGTTACGTCCGGGGAGCTGTTTTTT.

The rearrangement uses TRBV2 and TRBJ1-5; D possibly corresponds to TRBD1 (6 bases). From germline, CDR1 is SNHLY and CDR2 FYNNEI. Deletions cut 7 bases from V and 0 bases from J, with 13 bases between. The CDR3 has 15 amino acids. CDR3 bases: TGTGCCAGCATAGGGGACATTTATAGCAATCAGCCCCAGCATTTT. Translated: CASIGDIYSNQPQHF.

DNA for the CDR3: TGTGCCAGCAGCCAGACTCAAGAAGAAGGCTACAATGAGCAGTTCTTC. Translated: CASSQTQEEGYNEQFF. The chain couples TRBV6-6 to TRBJ2-1; D remains ambiguous. With 6 bases removed from V and 3 bases from J, the gap between germline ends came to 18 bases. The CDR3 runs to 16 residues. The germline CDR1 and CDR2 sequences are MNHNY and SVGAGI (reference sequence).

The chain recombines TRBV18 with TRBJ2-3; D may be TRBD2 (6 bases). V lost 2 bases and J lost 3, with 9 bases in between. Germline V lookup: CDR1 KGHSH, CDR2 LQKENI. This CDR3 has 14 residues. CDR3 residues: CASSPLAATDTQYF. CDR3 coding DNA: TGTGCCAGCTCACCATTAGCGGCAACAGATACGCAGTATTTT.

This chain connects TRBV5-5 to TRBJ1-1, with D tentatively TRBD1 (6 bases). V was pared by 6 bases and J by 6 bases, with 12 bases between. Germline V gene sequence: CDR1 SGHKS, CDR2 YYEKEE (reference sequence). The CDR3 loop spans 12 amino acids. CDR3 sequence (DNA): TGTGCCAGCACCCTGACAGGTTCTGAAGCTTTCTTT. As protein: CASTLTGSEAFF.

V gene TRBV21-1 combines with J gene TRBJ1-5; TRBD1, the table's D call, was not compared with the DNA. TRBV21-1 is a pseudogene. The CDR3 has 17 amino acids. DNA for the CDR3: TGTGCCAGCAGCAGCAGGACAGCCCACCATAGCAATCAGCCCCAGCATTTT. Its translation is CASSSRTAHHSNQPQHF.

The V and J genes are TRBV4-1 and TRBJ2-5; TRBD2 is a possible D gene (6 bases). The germline CDR1 and CDR2 sequences are MGHRA and YSYEKL. V lost 2 bases and J 4 bases, leaving 20 bases between the germline ends. This CDR3 is built from 17 residues. DNA for the CDR3: TGCGCCAGCAGCCAATCAGCCGTCGGGAGCGGTGGAGAGACCCAGTACTTC. Its translation: CASSQSAVGSGGETQYF.

The chain uses TRBV2 and TRBJ2-7; 7 nucleotides match TRBD1. Germline CDR1 is SNHLY and CDR2 is FYNNEI. This CDR3 spans 20 amino acids. V shed 3 bases, J shed 3 bases, and the junction held 23 bases outside the gene matches. The CDR3 region has the DNA TGTGCCAGCAGTGATTTAGGCACAGAAGACAGGGCCTCATTGAACTACGAGCAGTACTTC. Translation: CASSDLGTEDRASLNYEQYF.

The J gene is TRBJ2-1, the V gene TRBV6-5, with D perhaps TRBD2 (6 bases). Germline values: CDR1 MNHEY, CDR2 SVGAGI. Trimming shortened V by 8 bases and J by 0 bases, and 14 bases separated the two germline ends. The CDR3 totals 15 residues. CDR3 DNA sequence: TGTGCCAGCGGGGGTAGCGGTAGCTCCTACAATGAGCAGTTCTTC. It encodes CASGGSGSSYNEQFF.

This clone has more than one count but fewer than ten. The V call is TRBV7-9, the J call TRBJ1-5, with D uncertain. The germline gives CDR1 SEHNR, CDR2 FQNEAQ (reference sequence). V was trimmed by 1 base and J by 0 bases, leaving 16 bases between them. This CDR3 has 18 amino acids. CDR3 sequence: CASSLDLRDEFSNQPQHF. CDR3 bases: TGTGCCAGCAGCTTAGACTTACGGGATGAGTTTAGCAATCAGCCCCAGCATTTT.

V gene TRBV7-9 combines with J gene TRBJ2-1, with 8 nucleotides matching TRBD2. Losses at the gene ends were 5 bases for V and 5 bases for J; bases not matched to a gene: 5. Per the germline V gene, CDR1 is SEHNR and CDR2 is FQNEAQ (reference sequence). The CDR3 is 14 amino acids. The CDR3 spells CASSSGRNHNEQFF. The CDR3 DNA reads TGTGCCAGCAGCAGCGGGAGAAACCACAATGAGCAGTTCTTC.

This chain uses TRBV4-3 with TRBJ1-1; 7 nucleotides match TRBD1. The V segment lost 4 bases and the J segment 7 bases; nucleotides outside the gene matches: 9. The germline CDR1 and CDR2 sequences are LGHNA and YSLEER. The CDR3 has 14 amino acids. The CDR3 reads CASSRGTDHFEAFF. The CDR3, as DNA: TGCGCCAGCAGCCGGGGGACAGACCACTTTGAAGCTTTCTTT.

The rearrangement links TRBV7-2 to TRBJ1-2, with 9 positions matching TRBD1. The V gene end was trimmed by 4 bases and the J gene end by 4 bases; junction bases not matched to a gene: 7. Germline V gene data show CDR1 as SGHTA and CDR2 as FQGNSA. This CDR3 region has 15 residues. DNA of the CDR3: TGTGCCAGCAGCTACCGGGACAGGGACCCCTATGGCTACACCTTC. Its translation: CASSYRDRDPYGYTF.

The chain recombines TRBV4-3 with TRBJ2-7; a weak D match, TRBD2 (5 bases). Germline assignment: CDR1 LGHNA and CDR2 YSLEER. V was pared by 0 bases and J by 6 bases, with 15 bases between. The CDR3 is 15 amino acids. The CDR3 nucleotides are TGCGCCAGCAGCCAAGACACTAGGAATGGAAGCGAGCAGTACTTC. It specifies CASSQDTRNGSEQYF.

The chain is built from TRBV28 and TRBJ2-5, with D maybe TRBD2 (5 bases). The CDR3 length is 15 residues. Germline V CDR1 and CDR2: MDHEN, SYDVKM. V was pared by 2 bases and J by 2 bases, with 12 bases between. CDR3 DNA: TGTGCCAGCAGTTTACGGGGAAATTGGCAAGAGACCCAGTACTTC. This codes for CASSLRGNWQETQYF. Full variable domain (missing parts from reference TRBV28 and TRBJ2-5): DVKVTQSSRYLVKRTGEKVFLECVQDMDHENMFWYRQDPGLGLRLIYFSYDVKMKEKGDIPEGYSVSREKKERFSLILESASTNQTSMYLCASSLRGNWQETQYFGPGTRLLVL.

This chain uses TRBV5-5 with TRBJ1-5; TRBD1 matches at 9 bases. V trimming: 5 bases; J trimming: 5 bases; junction bases outside the gene matches: 5. CDR3 size: 14 residues. Germline V CDR1 and CDR2: SGHKS, YYEKEE (reference sequence). This CDR3 is CASRAGTGHQPQHF. CDR3 sequence (DNA): TGTGCCAGCAGAGCCGGGACAGGGCATCAGCCCCAGCATTTT.

The chain links TRBV7-9 to TRBJ1-1, with D possibly being TRBD1 (5 bases). V gave up 6 bases and J gave up 3 bases, with 17 bases separating them. The CDR3 runs 15 residues. Germline V gene sequence: CDR1 SEHNR, CDR2 FQNEAQ (reference sequence). The CDR3 coding sequence is TGTGCCAGCAGGCGTCATATTGGGGGGGACACTGAAGCTTTCTTT. It is translated as CASRRHIGGDTEAFF.

V gene TRBV5-8 combines with J gene TRBJ2-1, with TRBD1 matching over 12 bases. The germline V gene encodes CDR1 SGHTS and CDR2 YDEGEE. The CDR3 loop spans 16 amino acids. V shed 3 bases and J 4 bases; nucleotides not matched to a gene: 5. CDR3 loop: CASSSGTGGFYNEQFF. CDR3 coding DNA: TGTGCCAGCAGCTCGGGGACAGGGGGCTTTTACAATGAGCAGTTCTTC.

The chain uses TRBV11-2 and TRBJ2-6; no firm D call. The germline gives CDR1 SGHAT, CDR2 FQNNGV. Trimming stripped 5 bases from V and 0 bases from J, with 8 bases between. CDR3 length: 15 amino acids. The CDR3 DNA follows: TGTGCCAGCAGCCCGAGTGGCTCTGGGGCCAACGTCCTGACTTTC. This translates into CASSPSGSGANVLTF. The whole variable domain, filled in from reference TRBV11-2 and TRBJ2-6, reads EAGVAQSPRYKIIEKRQSVAFWCNPISGHATLYWYQQILGQGPKLLIQFQNNGVVDDSQLPKDRFSAERLKGVDSTLKIQPAKLEDSAVYLCASSPSGSGANVLTFGAGSRLTVL.